This TCR beta chain was documented in a study of blood T cell repertoires in COVID-19. This CDR3 is built from 11 residues. Deletions cut 4 bases from V and 5 bases from J, with 7 bases between. Looked up from germline, CDR1 is SGHRS and CDR2 is YFSETQ. TCRdb's table, derived via immunoSEQ multiplex PCR, lists solely in-frame clones and lacks some. The table shows 200,000 to 300,000 clones, with approximately 88% occurring only once. Remarks on this clone: This CDR3 is also generated by other DNA sequences in the sample.

The sample consisted of peripheral blood. The J gene is TRBJ2-7, the V gene TRBV5-1, with D perhaps matching TRBD2 (5 bases). The clonotype originates from a human donor in a cohort sampled during active COVID-19. The CDR3 region has the DNA TGCGCCAGCAGCCTCGGGGACGAGCAGTACTTC. Translation: CASSLGDEQYF.